A single sample gave rise to the 30 T cell receptor beta chains below, sequenced in a study of siplizumab effects on memory and regulatory T cells (dated by TCRdb to the late 2010s). Libraries were built with the immunoSEQ multiplex PCR assay. TCRdb took this table from immuneACCESS and kept in-frame rearrangements with V and J called. Such tables lack part of the clones; where checked against another copy, unresolved V genes explain under half of the gap, and the rest is unexplained. This sample has about 62,000 clones in its table, and 79% of those were observed once. The biggest ten clones account for 0.42% of the sample. Sequenced material: memory CD4+ T cells sorted from blood. According to the study, the label for this sample's cell subset or site signals: unstimulated CD4+ memory T cells. The receptors were gathered from a human donor in good health.

The chain has TRBV30 and TRBJ1-4; D gene unclear. CDR1 and CDR2 from the germline V gene are GTSNPN and SVGIG (reference sequence). The V end lost 2 bases, the J end lost 5 bases, and 9 bases lay between the germline ends. The CDR3 is 13 residues long. The CDR3 reads CAWSWSGNEKLFF. The CDR3 region has the DNA TGTGCCTGGAGTTGGTCGGGGAATGAAAAACTGTTTTTT. The full variable domain, in which reference TRBV30 and TRBJ1-4 provide the parts outside the CDR3, is SQTIHQWPATLVQPVGSPLSLECTVEGTSNPNLYWYRQAAGRGLQLLFYSVGIGQISSEVPQNLSASRPQDRQFILSSKKLLLSDSGFYLCAWSWSGNEKLFFGSGTQLSVL.

The rearrangement uses TRBV28 and TRBJ2-7; D not resolved. CDR1 MDHEN and CDR2 SYDVKM come from the germline V gene. The V gene lost 4 bases and the J gene lost 2 bases, with 3 bases spanning the gap. The length of the CDR3 is 11 residues. The CDR3 DNA sequence: TGTGCCAGCAGTTCTACCTACGAGCAGTACTTC. It is translated as CASSSTYEQYF.

V is TRBV9 and J is TRBJ1-4, with a weak D call TRBD1 (6 bases). CDR1 SGDLS and CDR2 YYNGEE come from the germline V gene. V was pared by 4 bases and J by 1 base, with 8 bases between. The CDR3 spans 14 residues. The CDR3 sequence: CASSPGQTNEKLFF. CDR3 nucleotides: TGTGCCAGCAGCCCGGGACAAACTAATGAAAAACTGTTTTTT.

The chain has TRBV9 and TRBJ2-3, with D unresolved. V lost 4 bases to trimming and J lost 0 bases, with 15 bases between them. The CDR3 runs to 16 residues. Germline loops: CDR1 SGDLS, CDR2 YYNGEE. In DNA, the CDR3 is TGTGCCAGCAGCACGACTGATGTCCCTAGCACAGATACGCAGTATTTT. This encodes CASSTTDVPSTDTQYF.

The chain couples TRBV27 to TRBJ1-2; 10 positions match TRBD1. CDR1 is MNHEY, CDR2 SMNVEV, per germline (reference sequence). V was pared by 6 bases and J by 2 bases, with 6 bases of the junction left unmatched. This CDR3 is 15 amino acids long. Written as DNA, the CDR3 is TGTGCCAGCAGGGACAGGGGGTCGGGGAACTATGGCTACACCTTC. Amino acid sequence: CASRDRGSGNYGYTF.

This chain joins TRBV2 and TRBJ2-5; the D is unclear. The V end lost 6 bases, the J end lost 2 bases, and 7 bases lay between the germline ends. The CDR3 length is 12 residues. In germline, CDR1 is SNHLY, CDR2 FYNNEI. This CDR3 reads CASSRLQETQYF. The CDR3 DNA reads TGTGCCAGCAGCAGGCTACAAGAGACCCAGTACTTC.

This clone was observed a handful of times. The chain combines TRBV4-3 with TRBJ1-1, with 8 nucleotides matching TRBD1. The junction had 6 bases not matched to a gene; V was cut back by 1 base and J by 8 bases. The CDR3 totals 14 residues. The germline gives CDR1 LGHNA, CDR2 YSLEER. The CDR3 coding sequence is TGCGCCAGCAGCCAAGCACAGGGGGGCTTGGAAGCTTTCTTT. This codes for CASSQAQGGLEAFF.

This rearrangement joins TRBV7-9 to TRBJ1-2; no firm D call. CDR1 and CDR2 from the germline V gene are SEHNR and FQNEAQ (reference sequence). This CDR3 region has 13 residues. V was clipped by 0 bases and J by 5 bases, with 7 bases between them. The CDR3 DNA reads as TGTGCCAGCAGCTTAGCAGGGAGGTATGGCTACACCTTC. Translating gives CASSLAGRYGYTF.

The chain links TRBV27 to TRBJ1-4; D might be TRBD1 (6 bases). This CDR3 contains 16 residues. CDR1 and CDR2 from the germline V gene are MNHEY and SMNVEV (reference sequence). Between the trimmed V and J ends, which lost 9 bases and 0 bases, there was a span of 17 bases. As DNA, the CDR3 is TGTGCCAGTAAAGTCCAGAACAGGGCAACTAATGAAAAACTGTTTTTT. This gives the protein CASKVQNRATNEKLFF.

V and J are TRBV19 and TRBJ2-3, with 11 bases identical to TRBD2. Trimming at V came to 5 bases and at J to 4 bases, leaving 11 bases not matched to a gene. Germline assignment: CDR1 LNHDA and CDR2 SQIVND (reference sequence). The length of the CDR3 is 17 residues. CDR3 loop: CASSSRFSGGAADTQYF. The CDR3 region has the DNA TGTGCCAGTAGTTCGCGGTTTAGCGGGGGGGCAGCAGATACGCAGTATTTT.

The chain couples TRBV7-3 to TRBJ2-5; 9 nucleotides match TRBD2. The trim removed 1 base at V and 4 bases at J, leaving 4 bases unmatched. The CDR3 sequence is 15 residues long. Germline CDR1 is SGHTA and CDR2 is FQGTGA. In DNA form, the CDR3 reads TGTGCCAGCAGCTTAAAGGCGGGGGGGCCAGAGACCCAGTACTTC. It specifies CASSLKAGGPETQYF.

The rearrangement joins TRBV5-6 to TRBJ2-3, with D unresolved. The germline V and J ends were trimmed by 5 bases and 3 bases, with 10 bases remaining between them. The CDR3 has 13 residues. Looked up from germline, CDR1 is SGHDT and CDR2 is YYEEEE. CDR3 loop: CASSSQTTDTQYF. For the CDR3, the DNA is TGTGCCAGCAGTTCACAGACAACAGATACGCAGTATTTT.

V gene TRBV18 combines with J gene TRBJ1-1; D perhaps matches TRBD1 (5 bases). Germline CDR1 and CDR2: KGHSH and LQKENI. Trimming removed 2 bases from V and 0 bases from J, with 10 bases in between. The CDR3 is made up of 15 amino acids. The CDR3 sequence is CASSPGGTMNTEAFF. The CDR3 DNA sequence: TGTGCCAGCTCACCAGGGGGGACCATGAACACTGAAGCTTTCTTT.

The V call is TRBV2, the J call TRBJ1-3, with D possibly being TRBD1 (6 bases). Per the germline V gene, CDR1 is SNHLY and CDR2 is FYNNEI. CDR3 length: 15 residues. The V end lost 4 bases, the J end lost 0 bases, and 10 bases lay between the germline ends. The CDR3 DNA reads TGTGCCAGCAGTGCCAACAGGGACTCTGGAAACACCATATATTTT. The encoded protein is CASSANRDSGNTIYF.

The chain couples TRBV5-6 to TRBJ2-5; 7 positions agree with TRBD1. Germline trimming cut 4 bases from V and 4 bases from J; bases unmatched to any gene: 7. This CDR3 comprises 14 residues. Germline lookup yields CDR1 SGHDT and CDR2 YYEEEE. The DNA for the CDR3 is TGTGCCAGCAGCGCCCAGACAGGGTTAGAGACCCAGTACTTC. Protein product: CASSAQTGLETQYF. The full variable domain, with the rest looked up from reference TRBV5-6 and TRBJ2-5, is DAGVTQSPTHLIKTRGQQVTLRCSPKSGHDTVSWYQQALGQGPQFIFQYYEEEERQRGNFPDRFSGHQFPNYSSELNVNALLLGDSALYLCASSAQTGLETQYFGPGTRLLVL.

V usage is TRBV10-1 and J usage is TRBJ1-1, with TRBD1 matching 10 bases. CDR3 length equals 14 residues. Germline V gene data show CDR1 as WNHNN and CDR2 as SYGVQD (reference sequence). The V segment lost 5 bases and the J segment 7 bases; nucleotides outside the gene matches: 7. In nucleotides, the CDR3 is TGCGCCAGCAGTACGGACAGGGGGAGAGGTGAAGCTTTCTTT. This sequence encodes CASSTDRGRGEAFF.

The rearrangement joins TRBV5-1 to TRBJ2-3; the D is unclear. Trimming removed 0 bases from V and 2 bases from J, with 7 bases in between. Germline CDR1 and CDR2: SGHRS and YFSETQ. This CDR3 region has 14 residues. CDR3 in DNA: TGCGCCAGCAGCTTGGGGGGTAACACAGATACGCAGTATTTT. Its translation is CASSLGGNTDTQYF. Together with reference TRBV5-1 and TRBJ2-3, the CDR3 gives the full variable domain: KAGVTQTPRYLIKTRGQQVTLSCSPISGHRSVSWYQQTPGQGLQFLFEYFSETQRNKGNFPGRFSGRQFSNSRSEMNVSTLELGDSALYLCASSLGGNTDTQYFGPGTRLTVL.

The chain combines TRBV2 with TRBJ2-5; D possibly corresponds to TRBD2 (6 bases). The V gene lost 5 bases and the J gene lost 2 bases, with 12 bases spanning the gap. CDR1 is SNHLY and CDR2 is FYNNEI in the germline V gene. The CDR3 runs to 14 residues. The DNA of the CDR3 is TGTGCCAGCAGTACGACTAGGAGTCAAGAGACCCAGTACTTC. It specifies CASSTTRSQETQYF.

The chain couples TRBV14 to TRBJ2-2; 9 bases fit TRBD1. Germline CDR1 reads SGHDN; CDR2 reads FVKESK. Trimming took 4 bases from V and 4 from J; bases not matched to a gene: 7. This CDR3 spans 16 amino acids. CDR3 in amino acids: CASSLPGQGLTGELFF. The CDR3 DNA reads as TGTGCCAGCAGCCTACCGGGACAGGGCCTCACCGGGGAGCTGTTTTTT.

This chain joins TRBV5-4 and TRBJ1-1, with D possibly TRBD1 on 6 matching bases. Trimming shortened V by 4 bases and J by 1 base, and 20 bases separated the two germline ends. The CDR3 loop spans 17 amino acids. Germline CDR1 SGHNT, CDR2 YYREEE (reference sequence). CDR3 DNA: TGTGCCAGCAGCGGGGGGGGGCGCGCTGTGTCGAACACTGAAGCTTTCTTT. It specifies CASSGGGRAVSNTEAFF.

The genes are TRBV6-5 and TRBJ2-5; TRBD1 agrees at 7 bases. The J call is doubtful: the DNA matches TRBJ2-7 better. The CDR3 is 13 amino acids. The germline CDR1 and CDR2 sequences are MNHEY and SVGAGI. CDR3 loop: CASSEGQPYEQYF. DNA of the CDR3: TGTGCCAGCAGTGAGGGACAGCCCTACGAGCAGTACTTC.

V usage is TRBV12-5 and J usage is TRBJ2-2; 8 nucleotides match TRBD2. This CDR3 contains 16 residues. CDR1 and CDR2 from the germline V gene are LGHNT and FRNRAP. Trimming took 0 bases from V and 4 from J; bases not matched to a gene: 4. The CDR3 bases are TGTGCTAGTGGTTTGGTAGCGGGGGCCCTCACCGGGGAGCTGTTTTTT. Protein: CASGLVAGALTGELFF.

Sample share makes this clone medium-sized (0.01 to 0.1%). J is TRBJ1-1 and V is TRBV6-1, with a possible D match to TRBD1 (5 bases). Trimming removed 3 bases from V and 3 bases from J, with 11 bases in between. This CDR3 spans 14 amino acids. The germline V gene encodes CDR1 MNHNS and CDR2 SASEGT. For the CDR3, the DNA is TGTGCCAGCAGTGACCAGACGGGGCACACTGAAGCTTTCTTT. This translates into CASSDQTGHTEAFF.

The chain has TRBV2 and TRBJ2-1; D is perhaps TRBD2 (6 bases). The CDR3 length is 14 residues. Germline CDR1 and CDR2: SNHLY and FYNNEI. Trimming shortened V by 5 bases and J by 3 bases, and 11 bases separated the two germline ends. The CDR3: CASSLDGGYNEQFF. The DNA of the CDR3 is TGTGCCAGCAGTCTGGACGGGGGCTACAATGAGCAGTTCTTC.

J is TRBJ1-6 and V is TRBV6-5; 7 bases map to TRBD1. Germline V gene data show CDR1 as MNHEY and CDR2 as SVGAGI. The CDR3 is 15 amino acids. V was clipped by 5 bases and J by 6 bases; unmatched bases: 7. The CDR3 DNA reads as TGTGCCAGCAGTACAACCGGGACAGCTAATTCACCCCTCCACTTT. It encodes CASSTTGTANSPLHF.

The genes are TRBV15 and TRBJ1-1; 7 nucleotides match TRBD1. The CDR3 spans 15 residues. Germline trimming cut 5 bases from V and 6 bases from J; bases unmatched to any gene: 12. From germline, CDR1 is LNHNV and CDR2 YYDKDF (reference sequence). The chain's CDR3 is CATSPTGSISAEAFF. In DNA form, the CDR3 reads TGTGCCACCAGCCCGACAGGGTCGATTAGCGCTGAAGCTTTCTTT.

In its sample, this clone was seen a few times. The chain couples TRBV5-1 to TRBJ2-3; a possible D gene is TRBD2 (6 bases). The CDR3 runs to 14 residues. With 0 bases removed from V and 2 bases from J, the gap between germline ends came to 7 bases. CDR1 is SGHRS, CDR2 YFSETQ, per germline. The DNA for the CDR3 is TGCGCCAGCAGCTTGGCACTAGCCACAGATACGCAGTATTTT. This codes for CASSLALATDTQYF. Together with reference TRBV5-1 and TRBJ2-3, the CDR3 gives the full variable domain: KAGVTQTPRYLIKTRGQQVTLSCSPISGHRSVSWYQQTPGQGLQFLFEYFSETQRNKGNFPGRFSGRQFSNSRSEMNVSTLELGDSALYLCASSLALATDTQYFGPGTRLTVL.

V is TRBV10-1 and J is TRBJ2-1; 7 bases are shared with TRBD2. Germline CDR1 and CDR2: WNHNN and SYGVQD (reference sequence). The CDR3 runs to 12 residues. The ends lost 10 bases at V and 8 bases at J; junction bases unmatched: 8. CDR3 nucleotide sequence: TGCGCCAACATCTGGGGGGGGGATGAGCAGTTCTTC. This gives the protein CANIWGGDEQFF.

The sample holds a few counts of this clone. The chain carries TRBV7-2 and TRBJ2-2, with 9 bases that match TRBD1. This CDR3 spans 16 amino acids. The junction had 8 bases not matched to a gene; V was cut back by 1 base and J by 8 bases. Germline lookup yields CDR1 SGHTA and CDR2 FQGNSA. The CDR3 nucleotides are TGTGCCAGCAGCTTAGATAGGACAGGGGTTAGAGGGGAGCTGTTTTTT. Translating gives CASSLDRTGVRGELFF.

This clone was picked up a small number of times. The chain is built from TRBV5-4 and TRBJ2-5; D tentatively reads TRBD1 or TRBD2 (6 bases each). CDR3 length: 15 residues. Trimming shortened V by 4 bases and J by 5 bases, and 18 bases separated the two germline ends. CDR1 and CDR2 from the germline V gene are SGHNT and YYREEE (reference sequence). CDR3 nucleotides: TGTGCCAGCAGCGGCTCTCGAGGGGGGCCGGAGACCCAGTACTTC. It encodes CASSGSRGGPETQYF.